This T cell receptor beta chain was observed in a study of blood T cell repertoires in COVID-19 (dated by TCRdb to about 2020). As for the study more broadly: Samples from collaborators originated in the United States, Italy and Spain and spanned both the acute and convalescent phases of COVID-19. The material from the prospective study consisted of cDNA or gDNA derived from T cells, B-cell-depleted T cells, or PBMCs. Subjects who had been exposed to COVID-19, were actively infected with it, or had recovered from it provided the deeply sampled blood TCRbeta repertoires that made up the dataset. The repertoires were released in a freely available public database intended as a resource for research on the immune response to SARS-CoV-2. The samples were drawn from two sources: the first 160 participants of the ongoing ImmuneRACE study, and 1,000 to 1,500 subjects contributed by 6 global collaborators. A de-identified subject ID, COVID-19 status, age in years and sex were almost always included in the sample metadata. Where available, HLA class I and class II types were taken from metadata supplied by the sample provider and were not determined by assay-based typing.

As regards this clone: The antigen this receptor binds is unknown. Base qualities were left out, and no much larger clone turns up one base away.

TCRbeta CDR3 regions were amplified from genomic DNA by means of the immunoSEQ Assay, a bias-controlled multiplex PCR. The paper's data handling went like this. Within the assay, amplification of reference gene primers was used to estimate how many nucleated cells each sample contained. To quantify the absolute abundance of each unique TCRbeta CDR3 rearrangement, sequence reads were collapsed and filtered. For each sample, productive Simpson clonality was calculated as the square root of Simpson's diversity index over productive rearrangements. As stored in TCRdb, this immuneACCESS dataset retains in-frame rearrangements with V and J assigned. A fraction of the clones does not appear; measured against another copy, unresolved V genes explain less than half of the discrepancy, and the remainder lacks a known reason. The DNA gave D and trimming, while V, J and clone size come from that table. The sample table shows roughly 180,000 clones, and around 77% are seen once. The ten largest clones take up approximately 15% of the sample.

V is reduced by 4 bases and J by 0 bases, leaving a spacing of 13 bases between them. The germline V gene (reference sequence) gives CDR1 as MNHEY and CDR2 as SMNVEV. The CDR3 measures 17 amino acids from cysteine to phenylalanine. This entry keeps only the CDR3 DNA: 51 bases, framed from base 1. Whole blood was collected in K2EDTA tubes by collaborating institutions according to the institutions' own protocols. For TCRbeta analysis, collaborators shipped samples in one of three forms: frozen whole blood, isolated PBMCs, or DNA extracted from either of those sample types. What the work shows at the level of the full study, not this receptor alone: The quantity of clinical and demographic metadata differed by source and by participant and was supplied without curation.

The chain is encoded by TRBV27 joined to TRBJ1-6; TRBD1 could be the D gene, as 6 bases match. The sample taken for sequencing was peripheral blood. This clonotype was sampled from a man aged 55 to 70 with active or convalescent COVID-19. The CDR3 amino acid sequence is: CASSSLGQSSYNSPLHF. The nucleotide sequence is given as TGTGCCAGCAGTTCCCTCGGACAGAGCTCCTATAATTCACCCCTCCACTTT.